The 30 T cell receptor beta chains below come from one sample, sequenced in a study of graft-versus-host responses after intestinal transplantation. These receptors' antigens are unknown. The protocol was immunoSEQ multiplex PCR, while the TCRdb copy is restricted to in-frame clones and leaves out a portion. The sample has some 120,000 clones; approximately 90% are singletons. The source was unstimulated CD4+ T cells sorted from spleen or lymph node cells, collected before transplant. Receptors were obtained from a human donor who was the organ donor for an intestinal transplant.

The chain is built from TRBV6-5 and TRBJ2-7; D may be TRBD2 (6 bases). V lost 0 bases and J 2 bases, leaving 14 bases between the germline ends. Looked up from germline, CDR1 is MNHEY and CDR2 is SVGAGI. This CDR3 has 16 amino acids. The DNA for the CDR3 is TGTGCCAGCAGTTACTCTTCCACGGAGGGACCCTACGAGCAGTACTTC. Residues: CASSYSSTEGPYEQYF.

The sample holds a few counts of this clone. The CDR3 DNA is TGTGCCAGCAGCGTACACTACGAGCAGTACTTC. The encoded protein is CASSVHYEQYF. The chain is built from TRBV5-8 and TRBJ2-7; D unresolved. Looked up from germline, CDR1 is SGHTS and CDR2 is YDEGEE. V gave up 4 bases and J gave up 3 bases, with 5 bases separating them. This CDR3 region has 11 residues.

The CDR3 loop reads CASSLEGGAGGIDTQYF. CDR3 DNA sequence: TGTGCCAGCAGCTTGGAAGGTGGAGCGGGGGGGATAGATACGCAGTATTTT. The V call is TRBV7-9, the J call TRBJ2-3; TRBD2 matches 10 bases. This CDR3 spans 17 amino acids. The V gene's germline CDR1 is SEHNR and CDR2 FQNEAQ (reference sequence). With 3 bases clipped from V and 5 bases from J, the junction kept 11 bases outside the gene matches.

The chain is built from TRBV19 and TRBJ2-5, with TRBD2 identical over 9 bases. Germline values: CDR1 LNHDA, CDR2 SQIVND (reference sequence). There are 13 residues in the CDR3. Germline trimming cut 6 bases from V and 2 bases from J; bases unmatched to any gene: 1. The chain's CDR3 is CASRAGGQETQYF. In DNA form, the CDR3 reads TGTGCCAGTAGAGCGGGGGGACAAGAGACCCAGTACTTC.

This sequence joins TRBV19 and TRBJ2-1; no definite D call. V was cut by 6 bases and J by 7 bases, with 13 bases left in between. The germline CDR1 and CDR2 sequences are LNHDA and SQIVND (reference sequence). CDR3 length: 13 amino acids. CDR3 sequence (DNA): TGTGCCAGTAGCACGATTGTAGGGAATGAGCAGTTCTTC. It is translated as CASSTIVGNEQFF.

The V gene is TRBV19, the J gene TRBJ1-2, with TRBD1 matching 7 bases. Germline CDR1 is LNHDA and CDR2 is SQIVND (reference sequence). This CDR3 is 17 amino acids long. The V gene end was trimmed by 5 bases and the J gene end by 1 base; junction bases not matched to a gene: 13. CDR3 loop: CASSPTPGTEINYGYTF. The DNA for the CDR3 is TGTGCCAGTAGTCCAACCCCCGGGACAGAAATTAACTATGGCTACACCTTC.

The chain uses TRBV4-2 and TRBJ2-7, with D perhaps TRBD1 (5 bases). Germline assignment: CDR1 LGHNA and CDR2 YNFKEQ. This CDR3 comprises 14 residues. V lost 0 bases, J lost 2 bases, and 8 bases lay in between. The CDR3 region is CASSQEGPTYEQYF. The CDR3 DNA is TGTGCCAGCAGCCAAGAGGGGCCCACCTACGAGCAGTACTTC.

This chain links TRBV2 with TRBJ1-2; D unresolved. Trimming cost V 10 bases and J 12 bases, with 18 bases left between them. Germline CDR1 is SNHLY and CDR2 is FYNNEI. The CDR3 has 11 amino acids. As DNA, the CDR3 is TGTGCCAACCCCAGGCAGACACTCCACACCTTC. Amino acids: CANPRQTLHTF.

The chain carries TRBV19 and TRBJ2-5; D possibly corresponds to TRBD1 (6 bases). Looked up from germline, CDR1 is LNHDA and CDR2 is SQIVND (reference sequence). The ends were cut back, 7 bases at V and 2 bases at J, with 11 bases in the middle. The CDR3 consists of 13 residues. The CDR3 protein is CASKSRGQETQYF. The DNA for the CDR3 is TGTGCCAGTAAAAGCAGGGGTCAAGAGACCCAGTACTTC.

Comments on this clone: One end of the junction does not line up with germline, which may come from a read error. Here the CDR3 reads CASSVAGRASITHTQYF. The CDR3 region has the DNA TGTGCCAGCAGCGTAGCCGGGAGGGCCAGTATCACACATACGCAGTATTTT. V usage is TRBV9 and J usage is TRBJ2-3; 8 bases agree with TRBD2. Looked up from germline, CDR1 is SGDLS and CDR2 is YYNGEE. This CDR3 is 17 amino acids long. The variable domain in full, with the rest retrieved from reference TRBV9 and TRBJ2-3, is DSGVTQTPKHLITATGQRVTLRCSPRSGDLSVYWYQQSLDQGLQFLIQYYNGEERAKGNILERFSAQQFPDLHSELNLSSLELGDSALYFCASSVAGRASITHTQYFGPGTRLTVL.

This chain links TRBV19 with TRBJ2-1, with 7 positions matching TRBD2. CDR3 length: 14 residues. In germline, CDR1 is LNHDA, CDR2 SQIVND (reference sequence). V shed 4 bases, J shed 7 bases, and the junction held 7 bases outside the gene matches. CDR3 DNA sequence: TGTGCCAGTAGTAGTCTTAGCGGGCTTAATGAGCAGTTCTTC. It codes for CASSSLSGLNEQFF.

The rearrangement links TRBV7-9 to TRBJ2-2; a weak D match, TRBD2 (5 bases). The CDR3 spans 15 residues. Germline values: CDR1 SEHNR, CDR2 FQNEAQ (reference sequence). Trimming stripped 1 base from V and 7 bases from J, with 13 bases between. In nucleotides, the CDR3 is TGTGCCAGCAGCTTAGGGCCCCGTGGGAGCGGGGAGCTGTTTTTT. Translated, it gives CASSLGPRGSGELFF.

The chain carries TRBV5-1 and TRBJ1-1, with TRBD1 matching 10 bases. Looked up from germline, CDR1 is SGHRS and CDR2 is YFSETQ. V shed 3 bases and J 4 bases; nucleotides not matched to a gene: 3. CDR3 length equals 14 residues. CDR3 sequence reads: CASSSRQGATEAFF. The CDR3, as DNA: TGCGCCAGCAGCTCTAGACAGGGGGCCACTGAAGCTTTCTTT. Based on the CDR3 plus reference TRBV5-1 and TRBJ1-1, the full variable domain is KAGVTQTPRYLIKTRGQQVTLSCSPISGHRSVSWYQQTPGQGLQFLFEYFSETQRNKGNFPGRFSGRQFSNSRSEMNVSTLELGDSALYLCASSSRQGATEAFFGQGTRLTVV.

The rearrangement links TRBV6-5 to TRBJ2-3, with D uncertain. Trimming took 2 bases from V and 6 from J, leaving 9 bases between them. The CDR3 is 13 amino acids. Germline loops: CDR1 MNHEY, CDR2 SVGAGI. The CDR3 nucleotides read TGTGCCAGCAGTTACGGGCGGATGGATACGCAGTATTTT. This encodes CASSYGRMDTQYF.

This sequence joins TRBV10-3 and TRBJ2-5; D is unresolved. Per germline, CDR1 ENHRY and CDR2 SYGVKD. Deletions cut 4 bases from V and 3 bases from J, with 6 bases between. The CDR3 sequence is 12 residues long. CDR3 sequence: CAISAQEETQYF. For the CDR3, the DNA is TGTGCCATCAGTGCCCAGGAAGAGACCCAGTACTTC.

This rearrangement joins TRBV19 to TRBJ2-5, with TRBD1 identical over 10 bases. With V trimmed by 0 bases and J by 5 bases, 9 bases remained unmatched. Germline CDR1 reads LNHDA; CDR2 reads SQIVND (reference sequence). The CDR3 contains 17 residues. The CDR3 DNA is TGTGCCAGTAGTATAGATTCGGGACAGGGGACATTTGAGACCCAGTACTTC. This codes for CASSIDSGQGTFETQYF.

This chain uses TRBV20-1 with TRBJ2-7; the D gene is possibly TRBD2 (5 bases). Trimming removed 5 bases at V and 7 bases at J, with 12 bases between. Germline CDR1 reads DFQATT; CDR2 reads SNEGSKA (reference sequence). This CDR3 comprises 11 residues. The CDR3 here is CSAFLGGEQYF. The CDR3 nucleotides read TGCAGTGCTTTCCTAGGCGGGGAGCAGTACTTC.

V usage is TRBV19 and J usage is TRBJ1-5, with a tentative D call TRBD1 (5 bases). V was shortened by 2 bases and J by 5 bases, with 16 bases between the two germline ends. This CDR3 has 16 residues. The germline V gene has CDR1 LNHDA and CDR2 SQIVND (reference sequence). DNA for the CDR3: TGTGCCAGTAGTATACTCCCCGGGGAGGGGCATCAGCCCCAGCATTTT. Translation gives CASSILPGEGHQPQHF.

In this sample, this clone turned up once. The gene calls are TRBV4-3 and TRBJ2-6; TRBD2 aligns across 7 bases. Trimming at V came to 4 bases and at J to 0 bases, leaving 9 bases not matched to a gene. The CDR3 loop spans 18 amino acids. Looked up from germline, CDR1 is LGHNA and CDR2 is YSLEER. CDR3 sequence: CASSPLAESPSGANVLTF. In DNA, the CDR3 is TGCGCCAGCAGCCCGCTAGCGGAGTCCCCCTCTGGGGCCAACGTCCTGACTTTC.

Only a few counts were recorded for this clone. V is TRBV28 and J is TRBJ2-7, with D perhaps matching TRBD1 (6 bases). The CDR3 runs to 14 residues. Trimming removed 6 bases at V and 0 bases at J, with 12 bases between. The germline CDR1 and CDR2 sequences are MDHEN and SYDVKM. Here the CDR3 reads CASRTGTNSYEQYF. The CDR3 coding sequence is TGTGCCAGCAGAACCGGGACAAACTCCTACGAGCAGTACTTC.

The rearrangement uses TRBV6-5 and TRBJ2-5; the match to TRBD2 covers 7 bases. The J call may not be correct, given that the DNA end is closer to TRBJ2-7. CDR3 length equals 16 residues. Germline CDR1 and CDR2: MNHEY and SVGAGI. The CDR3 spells CASSSLGWAGAYEQYF. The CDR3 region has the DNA TGTGCCAGCAGTTCCCTGGGGTGGGCGGGGGCCTACGAGCAGTACTTC.

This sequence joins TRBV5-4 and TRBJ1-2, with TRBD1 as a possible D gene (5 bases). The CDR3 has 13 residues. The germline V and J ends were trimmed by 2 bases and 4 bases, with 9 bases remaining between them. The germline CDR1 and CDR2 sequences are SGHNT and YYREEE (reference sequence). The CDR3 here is CASSFRGVYGYTF. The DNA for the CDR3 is TGTGCCAGCAGCTTTCGGGGCGTCTATGGCTACACCTTC.

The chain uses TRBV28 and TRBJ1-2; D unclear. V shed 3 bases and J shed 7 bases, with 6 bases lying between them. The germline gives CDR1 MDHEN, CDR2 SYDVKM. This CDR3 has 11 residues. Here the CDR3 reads CASSFRGGYTF. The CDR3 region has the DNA TGTGCCAGCAGTTTTCGGGGTGGCTACACCTTC.

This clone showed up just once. The CDR3 spells CAWGRVGPNEKLFF. For the CDR3, the DNA is TGTGCCTGGGGGAGGGTTGGGCCTAATGAAAAACTGTTTTTT. The chain recombines TRBV30 with TRBJ1-4; no clear D. The V end was cut by 5 bases, the J end by 3 bases, with 13 bases between. Per germline, CDR1 GTSNPN and CDR2 SVGIG (reference sequence). CDR3 length equals 14 residues.

CDR3 sequence (DNA): TGTGCCAGCAGCTTTGGTGGAGCACGGGATACGCAGTATTTT. This sequence encodes CASSFGGARDTQYF. The chain links TRBV13 to TRBJ2-3; D gene unclear. Trimming took off 3 bases at V and 6 bases at J, with 13 bases between the two ends. The CDR3 runs to 14 residues. Germline V gene lookup returns CDR1 PRHDT and CDR2 FYEKMQ (reference sequence).

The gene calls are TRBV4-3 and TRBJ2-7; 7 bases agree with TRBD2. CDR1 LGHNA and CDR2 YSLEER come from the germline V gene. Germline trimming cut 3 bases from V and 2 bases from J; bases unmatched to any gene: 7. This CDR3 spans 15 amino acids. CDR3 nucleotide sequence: TGCGCCAGCAGCCACTTACTAGCGCCCACCTACGAGCAGTACTTC. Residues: CASSHLLAPTYEQYF.

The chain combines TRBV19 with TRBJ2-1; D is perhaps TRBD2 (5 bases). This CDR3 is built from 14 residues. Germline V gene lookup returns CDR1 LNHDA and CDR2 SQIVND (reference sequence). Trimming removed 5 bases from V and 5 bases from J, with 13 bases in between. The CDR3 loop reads CASSAGLANNEQFF. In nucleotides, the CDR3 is TGTGCCAGTAGTGCCGGACTGGCTAACAATGAGCAGTTCTTC.

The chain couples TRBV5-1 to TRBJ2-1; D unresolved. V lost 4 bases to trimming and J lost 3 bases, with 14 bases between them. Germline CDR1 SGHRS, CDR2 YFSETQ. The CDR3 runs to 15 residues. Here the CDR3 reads CASSNDSPYYNEQFF. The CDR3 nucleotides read TGCGCCAGCAGCAACGACTCGCCCTACTACAATGAGCAGTTCTTC.

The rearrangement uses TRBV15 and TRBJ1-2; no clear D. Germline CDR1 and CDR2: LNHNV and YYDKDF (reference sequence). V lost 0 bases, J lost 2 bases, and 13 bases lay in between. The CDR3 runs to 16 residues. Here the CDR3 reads CATSRDLGQVNYGYTF. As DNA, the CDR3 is TGTGCCACCAGCAGAGATTTGGGCCAGGTCAACTATGGCTACACCTTC.

CDR3 sequence (DNA): TGTGCCAGCAGCGCCTCTAGCGGGGCATACAATGAGCAGTTCTTC. Its protein is CASSASSGAYNEQFF. V and J are TRBV11-2 and TRBJ2-1, with TRBD2 matching over 9 bases. The CDR3 has 15 residues. CDR1 and CDR2 from the germline V gene are SGHAT and FQNNGV. V was pared by 5 bases and J by 4 bases, with 6 bases of the junction left unmatched.